The 13 T cell receptor beta chains presented below share a single source sample, sequenced in a study of T cell repertoires in cytomegalovirus infection. No antigens are known for them. TCRdb re-called the reads through MiXCR, storing one row per CDR3 protein. The profile shows over 100,000 distinct CDR3 sequences, around 31% of them singletons. The sample consisted of CD8+ T cells from cultured PBMCs, taken from culture after CMV antigen stimulation. Receptors were obtained from a human donor in good health (CMV status not recorded). Some clones in this sample may be carry-over from other donors' samples.

V usage is TRBV4-2 and J usage is TRBJ2-3; D might be TRBD1 (5 bases). Deletions cut 1 base from V and 0 bases from J, with 14 bases between. The CDR3 is 17 amino acids. Germline V lookup: CDR1 LGHNA, CDR2 YNFKEQ. The CDR3 bases are TGTGCCAGCAGCCAAGTTATGCAGGGAACTAGCACAGATACGCAGTATTTT. Encoded protein: CASSQVMQGTSTDTQYF.

This clonotype has ten or more counts. V and J are TRBV7-9 and TRBJ2-3; the match to TRBD2 covers 10 bases. The CDR3 loop spans 15 amino acids. Germline V CDR1 and CDR2: SEHNR, FQNEAQ (reference sequence). Trimming removed 5 bases from V and 4 bases from J; junction bases left unmatched: 6. The DNA for the CDR3 is TGTGCCAGCAGCCCTACTAGCGGGGAACCAGATACGCAGTATTTT. It translates to CASSPTSGEPDTQYF. The full variable domain, with the rest looked up from reference TRBV7-9 and TRBJ2-3, is DTGVSQNPRHKITKRGQNVTFRCDPISEHNRLYWYRQTLGQGPEFLTYFQNEAQLEKSRLLSDRFSAERPKGSFSTLEIQRTEQGDSAMYLCASSPTSGEPDTQYFGPGTRLTVL.

The gene calls are TRBV20-1 and TRBJ2-7; D uncertain. This CDR3 contains 10 residues. The V and J ends lost 3 bases and 5 bases respectively, with 5 bases between them. Germline V gives CDR1 DFQATT, CDR2 SNEGSKA (reference sequence). The CDR3 is CSASSHEQYF. The CDR3, as DNA: TGCAGTGCTAGTAGCCACGAGCAGTACTTC.

This clonotype came up many times. The rearrangement links TRBV7-6 to TRBJ1-2, with TRBD1 as a possible D gene (5 bases). CDR1 SGHVS and CDR2 FNYEAQ come from the germline V gene. V was clipped by 5 bases and J by 0 bases, with 13 bases between them. This CDR3 has 15 residues. The CDR3 DNA is TGTGCCAGCAGCCAAACAGGCGAGACTAACTATGGCTACACCTTC. Translation: CASSQTGETNYGYTF.

The chain employs TRBV15 and TRBJ2-7; D not resolved. Looked up from germline, CDR1 is LNHNV and CDR2 is YYDKDF (reference sequence). Between the trimmed V and J ends, which lost 3 bases and 1 base, there was a span of 10 bases. The CDR3 spans 14 residues. CDR3: CATSRVDRSYEQYF. The CDR3 DNA reads as TGTGCCACCAGCAGGGTCGATCGTTCCTACGAGCAGTACTTC. Supplemented by reference TRBV15 and TRBJ2-7, the full variable domain reads DAMVIQNPRYQVTQFGKPVTLSCSQTLNHNVMYWYQQKSSQAPKLLFHYYDKDFNNEADTPDNFQSRRPNTSFCFLDIRSPGLGDTAMYLCATSRVDRSYEQYFGPGTRLTVT.

CDR3 in amino acids: CASSQAYGQDTEAFF. In nucleotides, the CDR3 is TGCGCCAGCAGCCAAGCTTATGGACAGGACACTGAAGCTTTCTTT. This chain joins TRBV4-1 and TRBJ1-1, with 7 bases identical to TRBD1. Germline V CDR1 and CDR2: MGHRA, YSYEKL. The CDR3 loop spans 15 amino acids. The V gene end was trimmed by 1 base and the J gene end by 3 bases; junction bases not matched to a gene: 5.

This clonotype turned up a few times. The genes are TRBV10-3 and TRBJ2-1; 10 bases map to TRBD1. This CDR3 has 16 amino acids. Germline V gene lookup returns CDR1 ENHRY and CDR2 SYGVKD. V gave up 2 bases and J gave up 4 bases; unmatched junction bases: 5. The CDR3 loop reads CAISEGTGEWYNEQFF. The CDR3 DNA sequence: TGTGCCATCAGTGAGGGGACAGGGGAGTGGTACAATGAGCAGTTCTTC.

This clonotype appeared a few times. V and J are TRBV12-3 or TRBV12-4 and TRBJ1-1; 12 positions agree with TRBD1. V shed 3 bases and J 11 bases; nucleotides not matched to a gene: 7. This CDR3 is 14 amino acids long. For the CDR3, the DNA is TGTGCCAGCAGTTTGACGGGACAGGGGGCTGGGGCTTTCTTT. Residues: CASSLTGQGAGAFF.

The V call is TRBV3-1, the J call TRBJ2-3, with unresolved D. This CDR3 region has 14 residues. From germline, CDR1 is LGHDT and CDR2 YNNKEL (reference sequence). V lost 1 base and J lost 2, with 7 bases in between. The CDR3 loop reads CASSQASSTDTQYF. CDR3 nucleotides: TGTGCCAGCAGCCAAGCATCCTCCACAGATACGCAGTATTTT.

This clonotype has a handful of counts. The rearrangement links TRBV4-1 to TRBJ2-1; D is unresolved. Germline CDR1 MGHRA, CDR2 YSYEKL. The germline V and J ends were trimmed by 1 base and 3 bases, with 13 bases remaining between them. The CDR3 contains 16 residues. The CDR3 reads CASSQGPQDRYNEQFF. The CDR3 DNA reads as TGCGCCAGCAGCCAAGGCCCCCAGGACCGCTACAATGAGCAGTTCTTC.

The genes are TRBV12-3 or TRBV12-4 and TRBJ2-5, with no clear D. V shed 4 bases and J shed 2 bases, with 8 bases lying between them. The CDR3 is made up of 13 amino acids. As DNA, the CDR3 is TGTGCCAGCAGTTCGGACGGACAAGAGACCCAGTACTTC. Protein sequence: CASSSDGQETQYF.

The J gene is TRBJ2-3, the V gene TRBV20-1; D possibly corresponds to TRBD2 (6 bases). The V and J ends lost 6 bases and 1 base respectively, with 20 bases between them. This CDR3 has 16 amino acids. In germline, CDR1 is DFQATT, CDR2 SNEGSKA (reference sequence). CDR3 sequence reads: CSALGRKEGGTDTQYF. The CDR3 DNA is TGCAGTGCCCTGGGGCGCAAGGAGGGTGGCACAGATACGCAGTATTTT.

The genes are TRBV12-3 or TRBV12-4 and TRBJ1-2; tentatively, D is TRBD1 (6 bases). Trimming took off 4 bases at V and 4 bases at J, with 16 bases between the two ends. This CDR3 is 15 amino acids long. This CDR3 reads CASSSAQGFSYGYTF. The CDR3 DNA follows: TGTGCCAGCAGTTCGGCACAGGGATTCTCCTATGGCTACACCTTC.